This paragraph covers one T cell receptor (beta chain) sequence. The assay was immunoSEQ multiplex PCR, and TCRdb's table has in-frame clones only and misses some. The table records some 93,000 clones, roughly 91% of them present only once. CDR3 length: 14 residues. Germline V CDR1 and CDR2: SEHNR, FQNEAQ (reference sequence). Trimming stripped 3 bases from V and 4 bases from J, with 12 bases between. This entry is derived from a study of T cell changes during pregnancy in multiple sclerosis. The TCR sequence derives from a female donor in good health, enrolled as a control in a pregnancy study. The material was peripheral blood, obtained after pregnancy. This sequence joins TRBV7-9 and TRBJ1-2, with D perhaps matching TRBD1 (6 bases). The chain's CDR3 is CASSLTQGSYGYTF. The CDR3, as DNA: TGTGCCAGCAGCTTGACACAGGGCAGCTATGGCTACACCTTC.